What follows is one T cell receptor beta chain and its context. This entry is derived from a study of blood T cell repertoires in COVID-19. Across the study: From the United States, Italy and Spain came samples of acute and convalescent COVID-19. From T cells, B-cell-depleted T cells, or PBMCs came the material, which was cDNA or gDNA.

Per the study methods: From reference gene primer amplification, estimates of nucleated cell counts were derived. Using immunoSEQ multiplex PCR, the repertoire was profiled, and TCRdb retains in-frame clones only, with some absent. The DNA was the basis for D and trimming; V, J and clone size are from that table. This repertoire shows some 150,000 clones, roughly 89% found once; its top ten account for roughly 1.4%. The specimen sequenced was peripheral blood. This clonotype was obtained from a woman aged 45-60 years with acute or convalescent COVID-19.

CDR3 region: CASSQEGGGMRTQYF. In nucleotides, the CDR3 is TGTGCCAGCAGCCAGGAAGGCGGAGGTATGAGGACCCAGTACTTC. The V and J genes are TRBV4-2 and TRBJ2-5; possibly TRBD2 for D (5 bases). This CDR3 contains 15 residues. The V gene lost 3 bases and the J gene lost 7 bases, with 18 bases spanning the gap. Germline-derived CDR1 and CDR2 are LGHNA and YNFKEQ.